A selection of T cell receptor beta chains follows, all from one sample in a study of shared clonotypes between healthy human individuals. Produced via immunoSEQ multiplex PCR; TCRdb's table is partial and in-frame only. The table includes around 980,000 clones, roughly 74% detected once. The sequencing input was memory CD4+ T cells from PBMCs. Receptors were obtained from a man aged 18-30 years in good health. Some clones in this sample may be carry-over from other donors' samples. The CDR3 runs from the conserved cysteine through the conserved F or W. Fields, in order: D gene, V gene, clone size, J gene, CDR3 DNA, CDR3 protein. D genes are given only for firm matches. The size entry is marked missing in some rows and otherwise reads once, few, many or a size class.

D: TRBD2; V: TRBV19; size: NA; J: TRBJ2-1; DNA: TGTGCCAGTAGTTCCCTGGGAGCGGGAGGTCCTGGCAATGAGCAGTTCTTC; CDR3: CASSSLGAGGPGNEQFF
D: TRBD2; V: TRBV9; size: NA; J: TRBJ2-7; DNA: TGTGCCAGCAGCAGTTATGCGGGAGGGCGCGGCGAGCAGTACTTC; CDR3: CASSSYAGGRGEQYF
D: NA; V: TRBV7-8; size: NA; J: TRBJ1-4; DNA: TGTGCCAGCAGCTCAAGGGCCGGAGTTGGCCTGTGGGGTGAAAAACTGTTTTTT; CDR3: CASSSRAGVGLWGEKLFF
D: TRBD2; V: TRBV18; size: NA; J: TRBJ2-2; DNA: TGTGCCAGCTCGCCACTAGCGCTCACCGGGGAGCTGTTTTTT; CDR3: CASSPLALTGELFF
D: TRBD2; V: TRBV30; size: NA; J: TRBJ2-2; DNA: TGTGCCTGGGGGCGGGAGTCGAACACCGGGGAGCTGTTTTTT; CDR3: CAWGRESNTGELFF
D: NA; V: TRBV2; size: NA; J: TRBJ2-3; DNA: TGTGCTAACCGTCAGAGCGGGCCAGTTCCTACGCAGTATTTT; CDR3: CANRQSGPVPTQYF
D: NA; V: TRBV6-6; size: NA; J: TRBJ2-4; DNA: TGTGCCAGCAGTTATCAAGGGGCTAGTAACATTCAGTACTTC; CDR3: CASSYQGASNIQYF
D: TRBD1; V: TRBV28; size: NA; J: TRBJ2-7; DNA: TGTGCCAGCAGTTCCCCAGGACAGGGTGCCTACGAGCAGTACTTC; CDR3: CASSSPGQGAYEQYF
D: TRBD1; V: TRBV7-9; size: NA; J: TRBJ1-1; DNA: TGTGCCAGCAGCTACAGGGGTTTCTCTGAAGCTTTCTTT; CDR3: CASSYRGFSEAFF
D: TRBD1; V: TRBV7-2; size: NA; J: TRBJ2-3; DNA: TGTGCCAGCAGCCCCGGACAGGGGGCTGGAGATACGCAGTATTTT; CDR3: CASSPGQGAGDTQYF
D: NA; V: TRBV28; size: NA; J: TRBJ2-2; DNA: TGTGCCAGCAGTTTTGATTTAGGGAAGGCCGGGGAGCTGTTTTTT; CDR3: CASSFDLGKAGELFF
D: NA; V: TRBV28; size: NA; J: TRBJ2-7; DNA: TGTGCCAGCAGTTTGCCCAGGGTTGGCCACGAGCAGTACTTC; CDR3: CASSLPRVGHEQYF
D: TRBD1; V: TRBV4-1; size: NA; J: TRBJ2-7; DNA: TGCGCCAGCAGCCAGAGGACAGGGGGCCCGTCCGGGGGCAGCTCCTACGAGCAGTACTTC; CDR3: CASSQRTGGPSGGSSYEQYF
D: NA; V: TRBV27; size: many; J: TRBJ2-7; DNA: TGTGCCAGCAGAAACTCCTACGAGCAGTACTTC; CDR3: CASRNSYEQYF
D: TRBD2; V: TRBV4-2; size: NA; J: TRBJ2-1; DNA: TGTGCCAGCAGCCAGGTGACTAGCGCCTACAATGAGCAGTTCTTC; CDR3: CASSQVTSAYNEQFF
D: NA; V: TRBV25-1; size: NA; J: TRBJ2-3; DNA: TGTGCCAGCAGTGGGATCACAGATACGCAGTATTTT; CDR3: CASSGITDTQYF
D: NA; V: TRBV6-6; size: NA; J: TRBJ2-3; DNA: TGTGCCAGCAGACTCGGACCTACAGATACGCAGTATTTT; CDR3: CASRLGPTDTQYF
D: NA; V: TRBV11-2; size: NA; J: TRBJ1-1; DNA: TGTGCCAGCAGCCACCCATCGGGCACTGAAGCTTTCTTT; CDR3: CASSHPSGTEAFF
D: NA; V: TRBV5-1; size: NA; J: TRBJ1-6; DNA: TGCGCCTCGAAGGAGGGGGTATCCTATAATTCACCCCTCCACTTT; CDR3: CASKEGVSYNSPLHF
D: NA; V: TRBV27; size: NA; J: TRBJ2-2; DNA: TGTGCCAGCAGCGTCGGGACGGTGAACACCGGGGAGCTGTTTTTT; CDR3: CASSVGTVNTGELFF
D: NA; V: TRBV5-1; size: NA; J: TRBJ1-1; DNA: TGCGCCAGCAGCCGACAAACAACAGGGAACACTGAAGCTTTCTTT; CDR3: CASSRQTTGNTEAFF
D: NA; V: TRBV2; size: NA; J: TRBJ2-7; DNA: TGTGCCAGCAGTTTCTCGAGACTCGCCTACGAGCAGTACTTC; CDR3: CASSFSRLAYEQYF
D: NA; V: TRBV30; size: NA; J: TRBJ1-3; DNA: TGTGCCTGGGGAACCGGATTCTCTGGAAACACCATATATTTT; CDR3: CAWGTGFSGNTIYF
D: TRBD1; V: TRBV30; size: NA; J: TRBJ1-3; DNA: TGTGCCTGGAGTGGGACAGGGCTCTTCGGAAACACCATATATTTT; CDR3: CAWSGTGLFGNTIYF
D: TRBD1; V: TRBV6-5; size: NA; J: TRBJ1-1; DNA: TGTGCCAGCAGTTACGCAGGGGGCCTGAACACTGAAGCTTTCTTT; CDR3: CASSYAGGLNTEAFF
D: NA; V: TRBV30; size: NA; J: TRBJ1-5; DNA: TGTGCCTGGAGTGTACAGCAAGGACAGCCCCAGCATTTT; CDR3: CAWSVQQGQPQHF
D: TRBD2; V: TRBV18; size: NA; J: TRBJ2-7; DNA: TGTGCCAGCTCGACTAGCGGGACCTACGAGCAGTACTTC; CDR3: CASSTSGTYEQYF